These 20 T cell receptor beta chains were all obtained from the same sample, sequenced in a study of Ad26.COV2.S vaccination and SARS-CoV-2 variants. Repertoires were generated with immunoSEQ multiplex PCR, while TCRdb's copy carries only in-frame clones and drops some. Of more than 300,000 clones detected, less than 90% appear once; the ten largest clones hold roughly a tenth. Treatment in this sample: about 20 received Ad26.COV2.S at low or high dose, single or two shots; about 5 received placebo; per-sample allocation not given. Day 63 following the first vaccine or placebo injection was when the samples were taken. The sample here was peripheral blood, taken in a trial of Ad26.COV2.S vaccine versus placebo. The receptors shown here come from a person between 18 and 60 years old who received the Ad26.COV2.S COVID-19 vaccine or a placebo.

This chain links TRBV6-2 or TRBV6-3 with TRBJ2-1; TRBD1 might be the D (6 bases). The germline V and J ends were trimmed by 5 bases and 10 bases, with 36 bases remaining between them. Germline V gene data show CDR1 as MNHEY and CDR2 as SVGEGT. This CDR3 has 20 residues. DNA for the CDR3: TGTGCCAGCAGTCCCCACCCCCTTTCTTCGGGACAAGGTCGCGCCCGGGAGCAGTTCTTC. Amino acids: CASSPHPLSSGQGRAREQFF.

This clone was seen many times. The chain uses TRBV2 and TRBJ2-1; TRBD1 matches at 11 bases. V gave up 8 bases and J gave up 7 bases; unmatched junction bases: 7. The CDR3 has 14 amino acids. Germline values: CDR1 SNHLY, CDR2 FYNNEI. CDR3 DNA: TGTGCCAGCGGACAGGGGGCTTTACAGAATGAGCAGTTCTTC. Protein sequence: CASGQGALQNEQFF.

This chain connects TRBV28 to TRBJ2-1; 7 bases agree with TRBD2. The V and J ends lost 6 bases and 0 bases, in that order; junction bases with no gene match: 8. Per the germline V gene, CDR1 is MDHEN and CDR2 is SYDVKM. The CDR3 extends over 16 amino acids. The CDR3 DNA reads as TGTGCCAGCAGAGCAGCGGGGAGGAGCTCCTACAATGAGCAGTTCTTC. Translation gives CASRAAGRSSYNEQFF.

The CDR3 sequence is CASSPWTGGNTGELFF. The CDR3 DNA reads TGTGCCAGCAGCCCGTGGACAGGGGGGAACACCGGGGAGCTGTTTTTT. The chain recombines TRBV9 with TRBJ2-2, with 10 bases fitting TRBD1. The CDR3 has 16 residues. With 4 bases clipped from V and 1 base from J, the junction kept 4 bases outside the gene matches. The germline V gene has CDR1 SGDLS and CDR2 YYNGEE.

The chain has TRBV5-1 and TRBJ1-1, with a possible D match to TRBD1 (5 bases). Trimming took off 3 bases at V and 6 bases at J, with 12 bases between the two ends. There are 13 residues in the CDR3. Germline V gene data show CDR1 as SGHRS and CDR2 as YFSETQ. For the CDR3, the DNA is TGCGCCAGCAGCTACGAGGGGCGGGCTGAAGCTTTCTTT. This encodes CASSYEGRAEAFF.

The V and J genes are TRBV12-2 and TRBJ2-3; the DNA was not compared with TRBD2, the D call given in the table. TRBV12-2 is assigned pseudogene status. The CDR3 consists of 14 residues. The DNA for the CDR3 is TGTGCAAGCGGGGGGGGCTTTGGCACAGATACGCAGTATTTT. It encodes CASGGGFGTDTQYF.

V usage is TRBV7-2 and J usage is TRBJ2-7; the match to TRBD1 covers 7 bases. V lost 1 base and J lost 6; bases outside the gene matches: 3. The germline V gene has CDR1 SGHTA and CDR2 FQGNSA. This CDR3 is 13 amino acids long. The chain's CDR3 is CASSLGQGLEQYF. The DNA for the CDR3 is TGTGCCAGCAGCTTAGGACAGGGCCTCGAGCAGTACTTC.

The chain employs TRBV10-2 and TRBJ1-2, with 7 bases identical to TRBD1. Germline assignment: CDR1 WSHSY and CDR2 SAAADI. CDR3 size: 14 residues. V lost 5 bases to trimming and J lost 3 bases; unmatched junction nucleotides: 6. CDR3 in amino acids: CASSTTQGDYGYTF. DNA of the CDR3: TGCGCCAGCAGTACCACTCAGGGGGACTATGGCTACACCTTC.

J is TRBJ2-2 and V is TRBV9; tentative D call: TRBD1 (5 bases). This CDR3 has 14 residues. V dropped 7 bases and J dropped 1 base, with 11 bases sitting between them. Germline values: CDR1 SGDLS, CDR2 YYNGEE. The CDR3 DNA is TGTGCCAGCGGGGCCCAGGGGAACACCGGGGAGCTGTTTTTT. It yields the protein CASGAQGNTGELFF.

The J gene is TRBJ1-1, the V gene TRBV7-2, with 7 positions matching TRBD1. Losses at the gene ends were 1 base for V and 10 bases for J; bases not matched to a gene: 6. CDR3 length equals 13 residues. Germline V CDR1 and CDR2: SGHTA, FQGNSA. The CDR3 nucleotides are TGTGCCAGCAGCTTAGAGGCGACAGGGCGAGCTTTCTTT. Translated: CASSLEATGRAFF.

This rearrangement joins TRBV28 to TRBJ2-5; D not certain. This CDR3 is built from 14 residues. Trimming left V 5 bases short and J 2 bases short, with 12 bases between. Germline CDR1 and CDR2: MDHEN and SYDVKM. CDR3 sequence: CASSPPTRQETQYF. The CDR3 DNA is TGTGCCAGCAGTCCCCCAACGAGACAAGAGACCCAGTACTTC.

The V and J genes are TRBV14 and TRBJ2-1; TRBD2 matches at 7 bases. V gave up 0 bases and J gave up 2 bases; unmatched junction bases: 4. This CDR3 is built from 16 residues. Germline V gene sequence: CDR1 SGHDN, CDR2 FVKESK. The CDR3 sequence is CASSQEGGWTYNEQFF. CDR3 coding DNA: TGTGCCAGCAGCCAAGAGGGGGGGTGGACCTACAATGAGCAGTTCTTC.

J is TRBJ1-2 and V is TRBV19; D is undetermined. Germline-derived CDR1 and CDR2 are LNHDA and SQIVND (reference sequence). The CDR3 runs 14 residues. With 3 bases removed from V and 8 bases from J, the gap between germline ends came to 16 bases. The CDR3 loop reads CASSMRRQSNGYTF. In DNA, the CDR3 is TGTGCCAGTAGTATGCGGCGGCAGAGTAACGGCTACACCTTC. The complete variable domain, with remaining parts taken from reference TRBV19 and TRBJ1-2, reads DGGITQSPKYLFRKEGQNVTLSCEQNLNHDAMYWYRQDPGQGLRLIYYSQIVNDFQKGDIAEGYSVSREKKESFPLTVTSAQKNPTAFYLCASSMRRQSNGYTFGSGTRLTVV.

The CDR3 sequence: CATSDLQKGEQFF. The CDR3 DNA is TGTGCCACCAGTGATTTGCAAAAGGGTGAGCAGTTCTTC. J is TRBJ2-1 and V is TRBV24-1; no reliable D call. Germline values: CDR1 KGHDR, CDR2 SFDVKD. Trimming left V 0 bases short and J 9 bases short, with 8 bases between. There are 13 residues in the CDR3.

V usage is TRBV5-1 and J usage is TRBJ2-1, with 12 bases fitting TRBD2. V shed 3 bases and J 3 bases; nucleotides not matched to a gene: 4. The CDR3 runs 16 residues. In germline, CDR1 is SGHRS, CDR2 YFSETQ. The DNA of the CDR3 is TGCGCCAGCAGCTCTCTAGCGGGGGGGAACTACAATGAGCAGTTCTTC. Translating it yields CASSSLAGGNYNEQFF.

The V call is TRBV4-3, the J call TRBJ1-1; D might be TRBD1 (5 bases). V was clipped by 4 bases and J by 0 bases, with 12 bases between them. The CDR3 is 15 amino acids. CDR1 is LGHNA, CDR2 YSLEER, per germline. The CDR3 spells CASSLGRGMNTEAFF. The CDR3, as DNA: TGCGCCAGCAGCCTGGGTCGGGGGATGAACACTGAAGCTTTCTTT.

The gene calls are TRBV6-2 or TRBV6-3 and TRBJ2-7; D gene unclear. Germline V lookup: CDR1 MNHEY, CDR2 SVGEGT. This CDR3 region has 14 residues. Trimming stripped 5 bases from V and 2 bases from J, with 13 bases between. The DNA for the CDR3 is TGTGCCAGCAGTGGGATCGACCCCCCCTACGAGCAGTACTTC. It encodes CASSGIDPPYEQYF.

The chain carries TRBV10-1 and TRBJ2-7, with D maybe TRBD1 (6 bases). The CDR3 loop spans 11 amino acids. Germline-derived CDR1 and CDR2 are WNHNN and SYGVQD (reference sequence). V was trimmed by 7 bases and J by 5 bases, leaving 9 bases between them. The CDR3 loop is CASIQGNEQYF. The DNA for the CDR3 is TGCGCCAGCATCCAGGGGAACGAGCAGTACTTC.

V and J are TRBV4-3 and TRBJ1-2; D not resolved. Trimming pared 0 bases from V and 4 bases from J, leaving 15 bases between. This CDR3 comprises 16 residues. Germline CDR1 and CDR2: LGHNA and YSLEER. The CDR3 sequence: CASSQDPPPGVYGYTF. CDR3 DNA: TGCGCCAGCAGCCAAGATCCCCCCCCTGGTGTCTATGGCTACACCTTC.

In its sample, this clone was seen once. The rearrangement joins TRBV11-2 to TRBJ2-5; D not resolved. The V gene's germline CDR1 is SGHAT and CDR2 FQNNGV. V was pared by 4 bases and J by 5 bases, with 17 bases between. This CDR3 spans 15 amino acids. In DNA form, the CDR3 reads TGTGCCAGCAGCTCTCCAGAACAAGGGTGGGAGACCCAGTACTTC. Protein sequence: CASSSPEQGWETQYF.